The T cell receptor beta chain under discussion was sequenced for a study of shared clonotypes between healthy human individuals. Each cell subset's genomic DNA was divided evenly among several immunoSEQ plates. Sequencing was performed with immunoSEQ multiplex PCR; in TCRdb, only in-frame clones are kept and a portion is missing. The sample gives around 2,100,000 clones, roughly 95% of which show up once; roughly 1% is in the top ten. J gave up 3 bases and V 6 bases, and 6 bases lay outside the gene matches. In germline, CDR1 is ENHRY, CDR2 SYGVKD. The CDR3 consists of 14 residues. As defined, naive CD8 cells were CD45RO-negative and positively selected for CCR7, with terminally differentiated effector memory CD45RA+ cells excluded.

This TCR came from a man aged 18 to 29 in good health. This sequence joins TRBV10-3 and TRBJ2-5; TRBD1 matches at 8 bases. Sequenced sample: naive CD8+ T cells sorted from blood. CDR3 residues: CAIRMDRDEETQYF. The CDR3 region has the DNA TGTGCCATCAGGATGGACAGGGACGAAGAGACCCAGTACTTC.